A single T cell receptor beta chain is shown here with its context. Its antigen is undetermined. The sample comes from a study of cytomegalovirus exposure and HLA in healthy donors. Overall study findings and caveats: Later analysis revealed greater clonal expansion in HLA-associated TCR beta chains than in equally common others.

PCR was performed using 60 Vbeta and 13 Jbeta primers. Produced via immunoSEQ multiplex PCR; TCRdb's table is partial and in-frame only. The table shows 210,000 or so clones, with 87% occurring only once. This TCR came from a man younger than 40 in good health and CMV-seronegative. Sequencing was performed on PBMCs.

This CDR3 reads CASSYGQRNIQYF. CDR3 nucleotides: TGTGCCAGCAGCTATGGACAGAGAAACATTCAGTACTTC. The gene calls are TRBV5-6 and TRBJ2-4; possible D gene TRBD1, 6 bases. The CDR3 runs to 13 residues. Germline V gene data show CDR1 as SGHDT and CDR2 as YYEEEE. V shed 3 bases and J shed 6 bases, with 10 bases lying between them.